The 23 T cell receptor beta chains in this list originate from one sample, sequenced in a study of blood T cell repertoires in COVID-19. The assay was immunoSEQ multiplex PCR, and TCRdb's table has in-frame clones only and misses some. The sample shows over 200,000 clones, around 85% of them seen only once. The sequencing sample was made of peripheral blood. The source is a woman of 80 years or more with acute or convalescent COVID-19.

This chain uses TRBV7-2 with TRBJ2-5; 8 bases are shared with TRBD1. Trimming took 5 bases from V and 2 from J; bases not matched to a gene: 10. The CDR3 consists of 16 residues. Germline CDR1 and CDR2: SGHTA and FQGNSA. Written as DNA, the CDR3 is TGTGCCAGCAGCCGTCAAGGCAGGGGGCCACAAGAGACCCAGTACTTC. This translates into CASSRQGRGPQETQYF.

The V call is TRBV9, the J call TRBJ1-1, with TRBD1 as a possible D gene (5 bases). CDR1 is SGDLS and CDR2 is YYNGEE in the germline V gene. This CDR3 region has 15 residues. Trimming took off 2 bases at V and 5 bases at J, with 16 bases between the two ends. The CDR3 loop reads CASSVTATAGTEAFF. The CDR3 nucleotides are TGTGCCAGCAGCGTGACGGCGACAGCGGGGACTGAAGCTTTCTTT.

The chain uses TRBV27 and TRBJ1-2, with D possibly being TRBD1 (6 bases). The V gene lost 8 bases and the J gene lost 6 bases, with 13 bases spanning the gap. In germline, CDR1 is MNHEY, CDR2 SMNVEV (reference sequence). This CDR3 spans 12 amino acids. CDR3 bases: TGTGCCAGCCGGACAGTCGTAGATGGCTACACCTTC. Its protein is CASRTVVDGYTF.

In DNA form, the CDR3 reads TGTGCCAGCATCAGGGGGCGAGGAACTGAAGCTTTCTTT. This sequence encodes CASIRGRGTEAFF. This chain uses TRBV28 with TRBJ1-1; 8 positions agree with TRBD1. Trimming took 7 bases from V and 5 from J; bases not matched to a gene: 6. Per the germline V gene, CDR1 is MDHEN and CDR2 is SYDVKM. The CDR3 totals 13 residues.

The chain combines TRBV12-3 or TRBV12-4 with TRBJ2-1; D unresolved. V lost 3 bases and J lost 4, with 7 bases in between. The length of the CDR3 is 13 residues. The CDR3 protein is CASSFGPYNEQFF. CDR3 nucleotides: TGTGCCAGCAGTTTTGGGCCGTACAATGAGCAGTTCTTC.

The chain combines TRBV12-5 with TRBJ2-5; D remains unclear. Germline values: CDR1 LGHNT, CDR2 FRNRAP. The CDR3 length is 11 residues. Trimming removed 5 bases at V and 5 bases at J, with 6 bases between. The CDR3 sequence is CASGQLETQYF. The CDR3 DNA reads as TGTGCTAGTGGTCAACTGGAGACCCAGTACTTC.

This chain uses TRBV9 with TRBJ1-3; D gene uncertain. Germline loops: CDR1 SGDLS, CDR2 YYNGEE. Trimming left V 0 bases short and J 2 bases short, with 6 bases between. The length of the CDR3 is 14 residues. CDR3 sequence: CASSVDGTGNTIYF. The CDR3, as DNA: TGTGCCAGCAGCGTAGACGGGACTGGAAACACCATATATTTT.

V usage is TRBV7-8 and J usage is TRBJ2-7, with D perhaps matching TRBD2 (6 bases). This CDR3 is built from 15 residues. Per the germline V gene, CDR1 is SGHVS and CDR2 is FQNEAQ. Trimming took 0 bases from V and 2 from J, leaving 11 bases between them. In DNA form, the CDR3 reads TGTGCCAGCAGCTTAGCGACTAGGGCTGCCTACGAGCAGTACTTC. It codes for CASSLATRAAYEQYF.

The chain joins TRBV11-2 to TRBJ2-7; weak D call: TRBD2 (5 bases). This CDR3 is built from 13 residues. V lost 1 base and J lost 6, with 10 bases in between. Germline V gives CDR1 SGHAT, CDR2 FQNNGV. In nucleotides, the CDR3 is TGTGCCAGCAGCTTAGTTGATCGGGGCGAGCAGTACTTC. It codes for CASSLVDRGEQYF.

The rearrangement links TRBV24-1 to TRBJ2-3; tentatively, D is TRBD2 (5 bases). The V end was cut by 3 bases, the J end by 4 bases, with 10 bases between. The CDR3 runs 14 residues. Looked up from germline, CDR1 is KGHDR and CDR2 is SFDVKD. The CDR3 sequence is CATSDRVGADTQYF. DNA for the CDR3: TGTGCCACCAGTGATAGGGTCGGGGCAGATACGCAGTATTTT.

The chain has TRBV18 and TRBJ2-1; D is possibly TRBD2 (5 bases). CDR3 length equals 16 residues. V was clipped by 1 base and J by 0 bases, with 10 bases between them. Per the germline V gene, CDR1 is KGHSH and CDR2 is LQKENI. CDR3 region: CASSPLPRDSYNEQFF. The CDR3 DNA reads as TGTGCCAGCTCACCACTCCCCCGGGACTCCTACAATGAGCAGTTCTTC.

This clone was detected once. The chain links TRBV2 to TRBJ1-5; D remains ambiguous. V was clipped by 0 bases and J by 0 bases, with 15 bases between them. Looked up from germline, CDR1 is SNHLY and CDR2 is FYNNEI. CDR3 length: 18 amino acids. The CDR3 is CASSEAITEIHSNQPQHF. For the CDR3, the DNA is TGTGCCAGCAGTGAAGCTATTACAGAAATCCATAGCAATCAGCCCCAGCATTTT. Drawing the rest from reference TRBV2 and TRBJ1-5, the complete variable domain is EPEVTQTPSHQVTQMGQEVILRCVPISNHLYFYWYRQILGQKVEFLVSFYNNEISEKSEIFDDQFSVERPDGSNFTLKIRSTKLEDSAMYFCASSEAITEIHSNQPQHFGDGTRLSIL.

The genes are TRBV10-1 and TRBJ1-3; 7 positions match TRBD1. Trimming cost V 6 bases and J 4 bases; bases outside gene matches: 6. This CDR3 has 14 residues. Per germline, CDR1 WNHNN and CDR2 SYGVQD (reference sequence). CDR3 nucleotide sequence: TGCGCCAGCAGCGAGGACAGGTCGGGAAACACCATATATTTT. It yields the protein CASSEDRSGNTIYF.

CDR3 amino acids: CASSAGTSDTDTQYF. CDR3 DNA sequence: TGTGCCAGCAGCGCCGGGACTAGCGACACAGATACGCAGTATTTT. The V and J genes are TRBV5-4 and TRBJ2-3; TRBD2 matches 10 bases. The V segment lost 4 bases and the J segment 2 bases; nucleotides outside the gene matches: 4. This CDR3 has 15 amino acids. CDR1 is SGHNT, CDR2 YYREEE, per germline (reference sequence). Complete variable domain (other parts from reference TRBV5-4 and TRBJ2-3): ETGVTQSPTHLIKTRGQQVTLRCSSQSGHNTVSWYQQALGQGPQFIFQYYREEENGRGNFPPRFSGLQFPNYSSELNVNALELDDSALYLCASSAGTSDTDTQYFGPGTRLTVL.

The rearrangement uses TRBV10-2 and TRBJ1-1; the D gene is possibly TRBD1 (5 bases). With 1 base removed from V and 1 base from J, the gap between germline ends came to 10 bases. Germline CDR1 WSHSY, CDR2 SAAADI. The CDR3 has 15 amino acids. CDR3 in DNA: TGCGCCAGCAGTGAGTGGGGGGGTGGGAACACTGAAGCTTTCTTT. This gives the protein CASSEWGGGNTEAFF.

The chain is built from TRBV7-2 and TRBJ2-1, with 10 bases fitting TRBD2. V was pared by 1 base and J by 7 bases, with 7 bases of the junction left unmatched. CDR3 length: 16 residues. Germline assignment: CDR1 SGHTA and CDR2 FQGNSA. CDR3 DNA: TGTGCCAGCAGCTTAGACAGCGGGAGGGCCGGGAATGAGCAGTTCTTC. Translation: CASSLDSGRAGNEQFF.

This clone was detected only a few times. V gene TRBV28 combines with J gene TRBJ1-4, with TRBD1 identical over 7 bases. From germline, CDR1 is MDHEN and CDR2 SYDVKM. The CDR3 runs 14 residues. V lost 6 bases and J lost 4; bases outside the gene matches: 5. CDR3 in amino acids: CASRITGVNEKLFF. CDR3 nucleotide sequence: TGTGCCAGCAGAATAACAGGGGTTAATGAAAAACTGTTTTTT.

The chain is built from TRBV4-1 and TRBJ1-4; no definite D call. CDR3 length equals 16 residues. Trimming took off 0 bases at V and 8 bases at J, with 16 bases between the two ends. The germline CDR1 and CDR2 sequences are MGHRA and YSYEKL. CDR3 region: CASSQELSQVGEKLFF. CDR3 coding DNA: TGCGCCAGCAGCCAAGAACTCTCCCAGGTTGGCGAAAAACTGTTTTTT.

V and J are TRBV29-1 and TRBJ2-7; no clear D. CDR1 SQVTM and CDR2 ANQGSEA come from the germline V gene. The CDR3 loop spans 11 amino acids. V was trimmed by 3 bases and J by 3 bases, leaving 6 bases between them. The CDR3 DNA follows: TGCAGCGTTGAGGCCAGCTACGAGCAGTACTTC. It specifies CSVEASYEQYF.

The rearrangement links TRBV14 to TRBJ2-5; D may be TRBD1 (5 bases). V was shortened by 4 bases and J by 1 base, with 13 bases between the two germline ends. Germline-derived CDR1 and CDR2 are SGHDN and FVKESK. The CDR3 contains 15 residues. The CDR3 sequence: CASSLRDGFQETQYF. In nucleotides, the CDR3 is TGTGCCAGCAGCCTCAGGGATGGGTTCCAAGAGACCCAGTACTTC.

This clone was recorded only once. The V and J genes are TRBV18 and TRBJ2-5; TRBD1 is a possible D gene (5 bases). Germline V lookup: CDR1 KGHSH, CDR2 LQKENI. This CDR3 comprises 13 residues. V lost 0 bases to trimming and J lost 5 bases, with 7 bases between them. The CDR3 sequence: CASSPPAGETQYF. Written as DNA, the CDR3 is TGTGCCAGCTCACCACCGGCAGGGGAGACCCAGTACTTC.

This chain links TRBV2 with TRBJ1-4; TRBD1 agrees at 8 bases. CDR3 size: 15 residues. The V segment lost 1 base and the J segment 8 bases; nucleotides outside the gene matches: 6. CDR1 is SNHLY and CDR2 is FYNNEI in the germline V gene. This CDR3 reads CASSEGGQGGEKLFF. As DNA, the CDR3 is TGTGCCAGCAGTGAAGGAGGACAGGGCGGCGAAAAACTGTTTTTT.

The J gene is TRBJ1-2, the V gene TRBV19, with D unclear. V dropped 2 bases and J dropped 6 bases, with 13 bases sitting between them. CDR1 and CDR2 from the germline V gene are LNHDA and SQIVND (reference sequence). The CDR3 runs to 14 residues. In nucleotides, the CDR3 is TGTGCCAGTAGTATACTTTCCGAGACTGATGGCTACACCTTC. This translates into CASSILSETDGYTF.